Listed below are T cell receptor beta chains from one sample, sequenced in a study of blood T cells in healthy people across ages. TCRdb itself ran the 5' RACE reads through MiXCR, one entry per CDR3 protein. The table has about 750,000 distinct CDR3 sequences, roughly 50% seen once; the top ten hold approximately 40%. Sequenced material: blood. Receptors were obtained from a man older than 75 in good health. Both conserved end residues are part of each CDR3. D genes are given only for firm matches. Size is omitted from some rows. Given values are once, few, many or a class for expanded clones.

TRBV27	NA	NA	14	TRBJ2-1	CASTKGLGGGEQFF	TGTGCCAGCACCAAGGGGTTGGGGGGTGGCGAGCAGTTCTTC
TRBV12-3/TRBV12-4	NA	few	12	TRBJ2-7	CASRSRGAEQYF	TGTGCCAGCAGGTCCCGAGGGGCCGAGCAGTACTTC
TRBV6-1	NA	few	15	TRBJ2-3	CASSPSMGGTDTQYF	TGTGCCAGCAGTCCCTCGATGGGCGGCACAGATACGCAGTATTTT
TRBV5-5	TRBD2	NA	16	TRBJ2-7	CASSYPGTSGRGEQYF	TGTGCCAGCAGCTACCCCGGGACTAGCGGGAGAGGTGAGCAGTACTTC
TRBV2	TRBD1	NA	15	TRBJ2-1	CASSEGTGGYNEQFF	TGTGCCAGCAGTGAAGGGACAGGGGGCTACAATGAGCAGTTCTTC
TRBV6-6	TRBD1	NA	15	TRBJ2-7	CASSPIDRGRYEQYF	TGTGCCAGCAGTCCAATCGACAGGGGGCGGTACGAGCAGTACTTC
TRBV3-1	TRBD1	few	15	TRBJ2-7	CASSQAPTGPYEQYF	TGTGCCAGCAGCCAAGCCCCGACAGGGCCCTACGAGCAGTACTTC
TRBV7-6	NA	NA	14	TRBJ1-1	CASSLGVGSEEAFF	TGTGCCAGCAGCTTAGGGGTGGGCAGTGAGGAAGCTTTCTTT
TRBV6-5	NA	NA	15	TRBJ2-2	CASSPGPSNTGELFF	TGTGCCAGCAGTCCCGGACCGAGCAACACCGGGGAGCTGTTTTTT
TRBV10-3	NA	NA	13	TRBJ2-3	CAISDSNTDTQYF	TGTGCCATCAGTGACAGTAACACAGATACGCAGTATTTT
TRBV25-1	TRBD1	few	15	TRBJ2-3	CASSYGTGGGRYAYF	TGTGCCAGCAGCTACGGGACAGGGGGGGGGAGATACGCGTATTTT
TRBV20-1	TRBD2	NA	16	TRBJ2-3	CSAGSGLAGVADTQYF	TGCAGTGCTGGCTCGGGACTAGCGGGAGTGGCAGATACGCAGTATTTT
TRBV7-6	TRBD2	few	15	TRBJ2-7	CASSYQLAGVGEQYF	TGTGCCAGCAGCTACCAGCTAGCGGGAGTGGGAGAGCAGTACTTC
TRBV4-1	NA	NA	13	TRBJ2-7	CASTRGIGDEQYF	TGCGCCAGCACCAGGGGCATAGGCGACGAGCAGTACTTC
TRBV11-2	NA	NA	14	TRBJ2-7	CASSFRGYPGEQYF	TGTGCCAGCAGCTTCCGTGGGTATCCGGGGGAGCAGTACTTC
TRBV25-1	NA	few	11	TRBJ2-7	CASSGHYEQYF	TGTGCCAGCAGTGGACATTACGAGCAGTACTTC
TRBV5-1	NA	NA	17	TRBJ2-2	CASGLSGRATNTGELFF	TGCGCCAGCGGCTTGTCTGGTAGGGCCACGAACACCGGGGAGCTGTTTTTT
TRBV4-1	NA	NA	15	TRBJ2-1	CASSQERLGPNEQFF	TGCGCCAGCAGCCAAGAACGGCTTGGGCCCAATGAGCAGTTCTTC
TRBV10-3	NA	NA	13	TRBJ2-7	CATKGPNSYEQYF	TGTGCCACAAAGGGACCGAACTCCTACGAGCAGTACTTC
TRBV20-1	TRBD2	NA	17	TRBJ2-7	CSARDLALAGGPNEQYF	TGCAGTGCTAGAGATCTTGCGTTGGCGGGAGGGCCGAACGAGCAGTACTTC
TRBV5-1	TRBD1	once	16	TRBJ2-7	CASSLTQGQGYYEQYF	TGCGCCAGCAGCTTAACTCAAGGACAGGGATACTACGAGCAGTACTTC
TRBV24-1	TRBD2	NA	14	TRBJ2-1	CATSRGRVGNEQFF	TGTGCCACCAGTCGCGGGAGGGTAGGCAATGAGCAGTTCTTC
TRBV4-2	NA	NA	15	TRBJ1-5	CASSQDWRGNQPQHF	TGTGCCAGCAGCCAAGATTGGCGTGGAAATCAGCCCCAGCATTTT
TRBV7-9	NA	NA	14	TRBJ2-5	CASSRLGGLREQYF	TGTGCCAGCAGCCGCCTCGGGGGGCTGCGGGAGCAGTACTTC
TRBV20-1	NA	NA	15	TRBJ2-1	CSAGTRAVTYNEQFF	TGCAGTGCTGGGACGCGGGCCGTCACCTACAATGAGCAGTTCTTC
TRBV5-1	NA	NA	14	TRBJ2-7	CASSIDRDNYEQYF	TGCGCCAGCAGCATAGACCGGGACAACTACGAGCAGTACTTC
TRBV3-1	NA	NA	14	TRBJ2-7	CASSQDLVAYEQYF	TGTGCCAGCAGCCAAGATCTGGTAGCCTACGAGCAGTACTTC
TRBV12-3/TRBV12-4	TRBD2	once	15	TRBJ2-3	CASSLSGARADTQYF	TGTGCCAGCAGTTTGAGCGGGGCTAGGGCAGATACGCAGTATTTT
TRBV28	TRBD1	few	17	TRBJ2-5	CASSSSRGQGYQETQYF	TGTGCCAGCAGTTCCTCGCGCGGACAGGGGTACCAAGAGACCCAGTACTTC
TRBV29-1	TRBD1	NA	15	TRBJ2-5	CSVQAGTGKGDEQYF	TGCAGCGTGCAAGCCGGGACAGGGAAGGGCGATGAGCAGTACTTC
TRBV20-1	NA	NA	13	TRBJ2-5	CSARDGRVNEQYF	TGCAGTGCTAGAGATGGCCGGGTTAATGAGCAGTACTTC
TRBV7-8	NA	NA	15	TRBJ2-5	CASSFRGGVNNEQYF	TGTGCCAGCAGCTTTAGGGGGGGGGTAAACAATGAGCAGTACTTC
TRBV10-2	NA	few	14	TRBJ1-2	CASSRQQANYGYTF	TGCGCCAGCAGCAGACAGCAAGCTAACTATGGCTACACCTTC
TRBV9	NA	NA	20	TRBJ2-3	CASSTSREMGATSLIDTQYF	TGTGCCAGCAGCACCAGTAGAGAAATGGGGGCCACTAGCCTTATAGATACGCAGTATTTT
TRBV7-9	TRBD1	NA	14	TRBJ2-1	CASSAGTGGNEQFF	TGTGCCAGCAGCGCCGGGACAGGGGGCAATGAGCAGTTCTTC
TRBV10-3	NA	few	13	TRBJ1-2	CAISKVEDYGYTF	TGTGCCATCAGTAAGGTAGAGGACTATGGCTACACCTTC
TRBV10-3	TRBD2	NA	18	TRBJ2-1	CAISEFLAGGRSYNEQFF	TGTGCCATCAGTGAGTTTTTAGCGGGAGGGCGGTCCTACAATGAGCAGTTCTTC
TRBV12-3/TRBV12-4	TRBD2	NA	15	TRBJ2-2	CASSKGLANTGELFF	TGTGCCAGCAGTAAAGGACTAGCGAACACCGGGGAGCTGTTTTTT
TRBV5-1	TRBD2	NA	16	TRBJ2-1	CASSLAGTRAVGEQFF	TGCGCCAGCAGCTTAGCCGGGACTAGAGCGGTCGGTGAGCAGTTCTTC
TRBV7-2	NA	NA	15	TRBJ2-3	CASSLTGDFTDTQYF	TGTGCCAGCAGCTTAACAGGGGACTTCACAGATACGCAGTATTTT
TRBV29-1	NA	few	16	TRBJ2-3	CSARGTTGKSTDTQYF	TGCAGCGCCCGGGGGACGACAGGGAAGAGCACAGATACGCAGTATTTT
TRBV20-1	TRBD1	NA	13	TRBJ1-5	CSAFTGGGQPQHF	TGCAGTGCTTTTACAGGGGGTGGTCAGCCCCAGCATTTT
TRBV29-1	NA	few	13	TRBJ1-2	CSVEVGAQYGYTF	TGCAGCGTTGAAGTGGGGGCCCAATATGGCTACACCTTC
TRBV4-1	NA	few	15	TRBJ2-4	CASSPAWIAKNIQYF	TGCGCCAGCAGCCCAGCCTGGATAGCCAAAAACATTCAGTACTTC
TRBV28	TRBD2	many	17	TRBJ2-1	CASSLFQTSGRRNEQFF	TGTGCCAGCAGTTTATTCCAGACTAGCGGGAGACGGAATGAGCAGTTCTTC
TRBV3-1	TRBD2	NA	16	TRBJ2-3	CASSQGTSGRHRYAYF	TGTGCCAGCAGCCAGGGGACTAGCGGAAGGCACAGATACGCGTATTTT
TRBV6-5	NA	NA	8	TRBJ2-7	CATYEQYF	TGTGCCACTTACGAGCAGTACTTC
TRBV7-9	TRBD1	NA	16	TRBJ1-1	CAVLPGAQGDSTEAFF	TGTGCCGTCCTCCCCGGGGCGCAGGGGGACAGCACTGAAGCTTTCTTT
TRBV7-2	NA	NA	13	TRBJ1-2	CASSPLRGGGYTF	TGTGCCAGCAGCCCTTTACGGGGTGGCGGCTACACCTTC
TRBV6-6	NA	NA	16	TRBJ1-4	CASSQVGGRGNEKLFF	TGTGCCAGCAGTCAAGTGGGAGGGAGGGGTAATGAAAAACTGTTTTTT
TRBV15	NA	NA	15	TRBJ2-7	CATSSWQSPTYEQYF	TGTGCCACCAGCAGCTGGCAGTCACCCACCTACGAGCAGTACTTC
TRBV5-1	NA	NA	13	TRBJ1-1	CASSWTANTEAFF	TGCGCCAGCAGCTGGACAGCAAACACTGAAGCTTTCTTT
TRBV20-1	NA	NA	14	TRBJ2-1	CSGVAGLIGNEQFF	TGCAGTGGCGTCGCGGGTCTGATTGGCAATGAGCAGTTCTTC
TRBV6-4	NA	NA	11	TRBJ1-2	CASRGGMGYTF	TGTGCCAGCAGGGGAGGAATGGGCTACACCTTC
TRBV7-2	TRBD2	NA	17	TRBJ2-5	CASSLRGLAAEQETQYF	TGTGCCAGCAGCTTAAGGGGCCTAGCGGCAGAGCAAGAGACCCAGTACTTC
TRBV5-1	TRBD1	NA	15	TRBJ2-5	CASSLNAGGIETQYF	TGCGCCAGCAGCTTGAACGCAGGGGGCATTGAGACCCAGTACTTC
TRBV7-2	NA	NA	14	TRBJ1-2	CASSYPIVRYSYTF	TGTGCCAGCAGCTATCCTATCGTACGATACAGCTACACCTTC
TRBV7-2	TRBD2	NA	14	TRBJ2-2	CAGRSSGGTGELFF	TGTGCCGGACGATCTAGCGGGGGCACCGGGGAGCTGTTTTTT
TRBV10-3	NA	NA	13	TRBJ2-5	CAISDRGQQLQYF	TGTGCCATCAGTGACCGCGGACAGCAGCTGCAGTACTTC